This T cell receptor beta chain emerged from a study of T cell responses to AZD1222 COVID-19 vaccine. Trimming at V came to 1 base and at J to 9 bases, leaving 12 bases not matched to a gene. Germline V gene data show CDR1 as SEHNR and CDR2 as FQNEAQ (reference sequence). The CDR3 contains 18 residues. The assay was immunoSEQ multiplex PCR, and TCRdb's table has in-frame clones only and misses some. The sample records about 120,000 clones, roughly 93% being singletons. The source of this sequence is an adult who received the AZD1222 COVID-19 vaccine. Sample: peripheral blood, taken 28 days after the second AZD1222 dose. The chain couples TRBV7-9 to TRBJ1-6; the match to TRBD1 covers 10 bases. The CDR3 DNA sequence: TGTGCCAGCAGCTTAGATAGGGGGGACAGGGGCCAGGGTTCACCCCTCCACTTT. This encodes CASSLDRGDRGQGSPLHF.